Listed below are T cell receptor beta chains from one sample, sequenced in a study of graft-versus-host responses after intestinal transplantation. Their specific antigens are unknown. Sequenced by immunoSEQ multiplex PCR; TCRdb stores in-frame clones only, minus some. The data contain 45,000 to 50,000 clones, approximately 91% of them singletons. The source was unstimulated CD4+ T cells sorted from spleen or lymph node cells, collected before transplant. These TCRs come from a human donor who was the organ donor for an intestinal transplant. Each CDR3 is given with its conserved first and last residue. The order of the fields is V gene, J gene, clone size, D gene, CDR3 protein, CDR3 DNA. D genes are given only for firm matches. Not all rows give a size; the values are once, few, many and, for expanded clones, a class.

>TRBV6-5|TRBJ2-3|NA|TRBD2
CASSWTSGSTDTQYF
TGTGCCAGCAGTTGGACTAGCGGGAGCACAGATACGCAGTATTTT
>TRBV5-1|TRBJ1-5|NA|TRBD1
CASSLEGGGNQPQHF
TGCGCCAGCAGCTTGGAAGGGGGCGGCAATCAGCCCCAGCATTTT
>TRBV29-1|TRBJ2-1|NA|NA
CSVTTYNEQFF
TGCAGCGTAACTACCTACAATGAGCAGTTCTTC
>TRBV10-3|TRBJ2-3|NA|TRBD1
CAISDPGTGVDTQYF
TGTGCCATCAGTGACCCCGGGACAGGGGTAGATACGCAGTATTTT
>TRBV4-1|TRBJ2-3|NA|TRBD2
CASSRQPGLGTDTQYF
TGCGCCAGCAGCCGGCAACCGGGACTAGGCACAGATACGCAGTATTTT
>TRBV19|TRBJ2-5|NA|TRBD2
CASSIGQVQAGETQYF
TGTGCCAGTAGTATAGGGCAGGTCCAAGCGGGGGAGACCCAGTACTTC
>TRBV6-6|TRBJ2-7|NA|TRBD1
CASSYSTGGGYEQYF
TGTGCCAGCAGTTACTCGACAGGGGGAGGATACGAGCAGTACTTC
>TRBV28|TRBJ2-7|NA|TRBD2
CASSLGPGTGSLAGGYEQYF
TGTGCCAGCAGTTTAGGCCCCGGGACAGGGTCACTAGCGGGAGGCTACGAGCAGTACTTC
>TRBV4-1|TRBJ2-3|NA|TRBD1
CASSQRRTGGLDTQYF
TGCGCCAGCAGCCAAAGGAGGACAGGGGGGTTGGATACGCAGTATTTT
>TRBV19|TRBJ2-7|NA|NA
CASSIDRDYEQYF
TGTGCCAGTAGTATAGACAGGGATTACGAGCAGTACTTC
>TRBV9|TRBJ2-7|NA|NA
CASSVEGGPTSYEQYF
TGTGCCAGCAGCGTAGAAGGCGGGCCAACCTCCTACGAGCAGTACTTC
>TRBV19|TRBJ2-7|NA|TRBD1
CASSIWNDRDYEQYF
TGTGCCAGTAGTATTTGGAACGACAGGGACTACGAGCAGTACTTC
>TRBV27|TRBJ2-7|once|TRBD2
CASSLLSSGGSYEQYF
TGTGCCAGCAGTTTATTGTCTAGCGGGGGCTCCTACGAGCAGTACTTC
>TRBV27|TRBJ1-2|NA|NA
CASKPQTDSYGYTF
TGTGCCAGCAAACCCCAGACAGATAGCTATGGCTACACCTTC
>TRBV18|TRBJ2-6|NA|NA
CASSPLRTDLFLSGANVLTF
TGTGCCAGCTCACCCCTTAGGACGGATCTATTCCTCTCTGGGGCCAACGTCCTGACTTTC
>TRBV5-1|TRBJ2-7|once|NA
CASSLEETTYEQYF
TGCGCCAGCAGCTTGGAAGAGACCACCTACGAGCAGTACTTC
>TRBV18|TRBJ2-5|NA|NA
CASSDQETQYF
TGTGCCAGCTCAGACCAAGAGACCCAGTACTTC
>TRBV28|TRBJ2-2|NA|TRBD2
CASSLAGGPLYTGELFF
TGTGCCAGCAGTTTAGCGGGAGGGCCTCTGTACACCGGGGAGCTGTTTTTT
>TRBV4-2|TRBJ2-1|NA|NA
CASSQDRLDDEQFF
TGTGCCAGCAGCCAAGATCGACTAGACGATGAGCAGTTCTTC
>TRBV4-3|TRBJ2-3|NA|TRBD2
CASSPRTSGRGDTQYF
TGCGCCAGCAGCCCTCGGACTAGCGGGAGGGGGGATACGCAGTATTTT
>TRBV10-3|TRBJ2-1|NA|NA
CAISEYPFGGNEQFF
TGTGCCATCAGTGAGTACCCGTTTGGGGGAAATGAGCAGTTCTTC
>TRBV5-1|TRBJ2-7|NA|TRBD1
CASSLAGDRGVHEQYF
TGCGCCAGCAGCTTGGCCGGGGACAGGGGGGTCCACGAGCAGTACTTC
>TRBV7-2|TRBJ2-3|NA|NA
CASTLTDTQYF
TGTGCCAGCACCCTAACAGATACGCAGTATTTT
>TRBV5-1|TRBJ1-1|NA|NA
CASSLLGGTEAFF
TGCGCCAGCAGCTTGCTCGGGGGCACTGAAGCTTTCTTT
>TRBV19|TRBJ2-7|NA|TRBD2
CASSVAGASYEQYF
TGTGCCAGTAGTGTAGCGGGAGCCTCCTACGAGCAGTACTTC
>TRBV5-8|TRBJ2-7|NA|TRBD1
CASRSQGKEQYF
TGTGCCAGCAGGTCACAGGGGAAGGAGCAGTACTTC
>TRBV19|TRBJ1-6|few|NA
CASSMRARYNSPLHF
TGTGCCAGTAGTATGAGGGCGCGGTATAATTCACCCCTCCACTTT
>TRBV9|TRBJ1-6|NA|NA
CASSVRTGDSPLHF
TGTGCCAGCAGCGTACGGACCGGGGATTCACCCCTCCACTTT
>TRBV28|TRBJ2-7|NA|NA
CASSLPFSYEQYF
TGTGCCAGCAGTTTACCTTTCTCCTACGAGCAGTACTTC